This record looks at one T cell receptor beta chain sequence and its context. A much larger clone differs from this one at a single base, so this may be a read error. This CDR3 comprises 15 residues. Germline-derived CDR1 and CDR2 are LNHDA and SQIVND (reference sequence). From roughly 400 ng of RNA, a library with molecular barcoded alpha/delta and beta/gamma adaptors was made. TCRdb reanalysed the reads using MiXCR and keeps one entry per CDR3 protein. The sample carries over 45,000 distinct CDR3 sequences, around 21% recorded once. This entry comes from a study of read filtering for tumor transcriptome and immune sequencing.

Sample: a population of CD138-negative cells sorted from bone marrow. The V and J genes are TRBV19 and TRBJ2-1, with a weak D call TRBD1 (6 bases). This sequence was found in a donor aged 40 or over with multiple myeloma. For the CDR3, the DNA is TGTGCCAGTAGTATACAACAGGGCCATTACAATGAGCAGCTCTTC. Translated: CASSIQQGHYNEQLF.